Included here is one T cell receptor (beta chain) sequence, with context. This sample was included in a study of blood T cell repertoires in COVID-19. Study in general: PBMCs, B-cell-depleted T cells, or T cells provided the cDNA or gDNA that made up the material.

Original analysis: Amplifying reference gene primers gave estimates of nucleated cell counts. Method: immunoSEQ multiplex PCR; TCRdb's copy keeps in-frame clones and lacks some. Clonal size and the V and J genes are those of that table, whereas D and trimming came from the DNA. The repertoire has 250,000 or so clones, nearly 90% of them found once; the top ten carry roughly 10%. The sequencing input was PBMCs or T cells enriched from blood (not recorded which). This TCR was recovered from a man aged 25-40 years who had recovered from COVID-19.

The CDR3 DNA follows: TGTGCCAGCAGTCATAGTGGGAGAGAAGAGAACACTGAAGCTTTCTTT. It translates to CASSHSGREENTEAFF. This sequence joins TRBV28 and TRBJ1-1; D not certain. CDR1 and CDR2 (germline): MDHEN, SYDVKM. With 5 bases removed from V and 1 base from J, the gap between germline ends came to 17 bases. The CDR3 is 16 residues long.